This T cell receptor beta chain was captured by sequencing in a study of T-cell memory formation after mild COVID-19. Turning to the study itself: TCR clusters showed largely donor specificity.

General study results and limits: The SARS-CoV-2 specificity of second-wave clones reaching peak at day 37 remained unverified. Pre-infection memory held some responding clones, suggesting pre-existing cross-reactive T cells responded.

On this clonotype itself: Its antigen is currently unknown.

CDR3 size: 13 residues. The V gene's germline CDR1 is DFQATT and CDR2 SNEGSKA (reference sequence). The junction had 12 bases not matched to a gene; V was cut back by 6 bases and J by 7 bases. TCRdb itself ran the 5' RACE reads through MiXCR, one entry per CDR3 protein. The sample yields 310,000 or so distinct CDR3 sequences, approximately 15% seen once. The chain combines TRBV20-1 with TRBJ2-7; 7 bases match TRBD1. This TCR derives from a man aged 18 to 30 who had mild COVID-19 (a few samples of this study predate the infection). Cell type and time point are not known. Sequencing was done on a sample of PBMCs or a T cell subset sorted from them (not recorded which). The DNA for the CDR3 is TGCAGTGCCCGGAGGACAGGTTTGGGGGAGCAGTACTTC. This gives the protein CSARRTGLGEQYF.